A selection of T cell receptor beta chains follows, all from one sample in a study of blood T cell repertoires in COVID-19. Clones were sequenced by immunoSEQ multiplex PCR, and TCRdb holds only the in-frame ones, with some missing. The repertoire holds more than 150,000 clones, with almost 80% as singletons. The sample taken for sequencing was peripheral blood. The receptors here all came from a woman in her sixties or seventies with acute or convalescent COVID-19. CDR3s include the opening cysteine and the closing phenylalanine or tryptophan. A D gene is named only where the DNA matches it firmly. Expanded clones get a size class; other rows say once, few or many, or leave the size out.

CDR3 length,clone size,V gene,D gene,J gene,CDR3 DNA,CDR3 protein
13,many,TRBV30,.,TRBJ2-2,TGTGCCTGGAACAGGGTCTTAACCGGGGAGCTGTTTTTT,CAWNRVLTGELFF
14,once,TRBV27,TRBD1,TRBJ2-7,TGTGCCAGCCGGTGGGGACAGGGGTCGTACGAGCAGTACTTC,CASRWGQGSYEQYF
13,.,TRBV29-1,TRBD1,TRBJ1-1,TGCAGCGTTCAGACAGGGGTAGGGGCTGAAGCTTTCTTT,CSVQTGVGAEAFF
12,few,TRBV20-1,.,TRBJ2-7,TGCAGTGCTAGTCCCAGAACCTACGAGCAGTACTTC,CSASPRTYEQYF
15,once,TRBV18,.,TRBJ1-1,TGTGCCAGCTCACCCGTCGCGGGGTATGGCACTGAAGCTTTCTTT,CASSPVAGYGTEAFF
13,.,TRBV3-1/TRBV3-2,.,TRBJ2-7,TGTGCCAGCAGCCAAGTCAGGACTTCTGGGTTGTACTTC,CASSQVRTSGLYF
21,.,TRBV2,TRBD2,TRBJ2-1,TGTGCCAGCAGTTTCGACCGGGAAAGCGGGAGGGCCGGATCTTTTGGCAATGAGCAGTTCTTC,CASSFDRESGRAGSFGNEQFF
17,.,TRBV19,TRBD2,TRBJ2-1,TGTGCCAGTACCACTCGTTTTATAGCGGGAGGTGTAAATGAGCAGTTCTTC,CASTTRFIAGGVNEQFF
15,.,TRBV7-9,.,TRBJ2-1,TGTGCCAGCAGCCCGAAGGCGGGGTCGTTCAATGAGCAGTTCTTC,CASSPKAGSFNEQFF
13,once,TRBV3-1/TRBV3-2,.,TRBJ2-4,TGTGCCAGCAGCCCCCGCGGTACGGACATTCAGTACTTC,CASSPRGTDIQYF
21,.,TRBV13,.,TRBJ2-4,TGTGCCAGCAGCTTAAGTCAGGTTGGAGGGGCACGGCTCCTAGCCAAAAACATTCAGTACTTC,CASSLSQVGGARLLAKNIQYF
18,.,TRBV29-1,TRBD2,TRBJ2-2,TGCAGCGTTGAATTTGCGGTAGCGGGAGCCGCGAACACCGGGGAGCTGTTTTTT,CSVEFAVAGAANTGELFF
15,.,TRBV3-1/TRBV3-2,.,TRBJ1-2,TGTGCCAGCAGCCCCGGCGGAGGGTACAGCTATGGCTACACCTTC,CASSPGGGYSYGYTF
13,few,TRBV29-1,TRBD1,TRBJ2-2,TGCAGCGTCCGACAGGGTGGCACCGGGGAGCTGTTTTTT,CSVRQGGTGELFF
16,.,TRBV27,.,TRBJ2-5,TGTGCCAGCAGTCAGAACGCAGGCAGATTCAAAGAGACCCAGTACTTC,CASSQNAGRFKETQYF
14,.,TRBV10-3,.,TRBJ1-2,TGTGCCGCAAGGGACTCCGGGACCCATAGGGGCTACACCTTC,CAARDSGTHRGYTF
17,few,TRBV21-1,.,TRBJ2-1,TGTGCCAGCAGCAACGTCCCGCCAGGGAACCCCTACAATGAGCAGTTCTTC,CASSNVPPGNPYNEQFF
12,.,TRBV6-6,.,TRBJ2-7,TGTGCCAGCCGCCAGGGGACCTACGAGCAGTACTTC,CASRQGTYEQYF
18,few,TRBV21-1,.,TRBJ2-1,TGTGCCAGCAGCAAAGCCGGTCCCGACAGGGAGACCTACAATGAGCAGTTCTTC,CASSKAGPDRETYNEQFF
14,.,TRBV5-1,TRBD1,TRBJ1-5,TGCGCCAGCAGCTTGGCAGGGGGCAGTCAGCCCCAGCATTTT,CASSLAGGSQPQHF
15,.,TRBV5-5,.,TRBJ1-5,TGTGCCAGCAGCTTGATACCTACCGGCAATCAGCCCCAGCATTTT,CASSLIPTGNQPQHF
16,many,TRBV7-2,.,TRBJ2-1,TGTGCCAGCAGCTTCAGCGCCCCACGCCGGGGGAATGAGCAGTTCTTC,CASSFSAPRRGNEQFF
14,.,TRBV6-5,TRBD1,TRBJ1-5,TGTGCCAGCAGTCCGGGACAGGGATATCAGCCCCAGCATTTT,CASSPGQGYQPQHF
15,few,TRBV14,TRBD1,TRBJ1-4,TGTGCCAGCAGCCGCCGGACAGGGGGCAATGAAAAACTGTTTTTT,CASSRRTGGNEKLFF
16,.,TRBV5-1,TRBD2,TRBJ2-3,TGCGCCAGCAGCTTTGGAAGCGGGAGAGGGACAGATACGCAGTATTTT,CASSFGSGRGTDTQYF
16,.,TRBV7-9,TRBD2,TRBJ2-5,TGTGCCAGCAGCCATACTACTAGCGGGAGTGTGGAGACCCAGTACTTC,CASSHTTSGSVETQYF
16,.,TRBV7-9,.,TRBJ2-5,TGTGCCAGCAGCTCGACCTTCGACAGGATTCAAGAGACCCAGTACTTC,CASSSTFDRIQETQYF
15,.,TRBV7-2,TRBD1,TRBJ1-6,TGTGCCAGCAGCTTAAGTACAGGGGTAAATTCACCCCTCCACTTT,CASSLSTGVNSPLHF
14,.,TRBV6-5,TRBD1,TRBJ1-1,TGTGCAAGCCGTCCCGGGACAGGGGGCACTGAAGCTTTCTTT,CASRPGTGGTEAFF
17,once,TRBV19,.,TRBJ1-4,TGTGCCAGTAGTAGACAGATCCCCCGTGGCACTAATGAAAAACTGTTTTTT,CASSRQIPRGTNEKLFF
15,.,TRBV4-1,.,TRBJ2-2,TGCGCCAGCAGCCAAGGGCGGGTCGGGACCGGGGAGCTGTTTTTT,CASSQGRVGTGELFF
13,.,TRBV3-1/TRBV3-2,TRBD2,TRBJ2-3,TGTGCCAGCAGCGGACTAGCGTCAGATACGCAGTATTTT,CASSGLASDTQYF
15,.,TRBV6-5,.,TRBJ1-5,TGTGCCAGCAGTAGTCAGGGAAACGTAGGTCAGCCCCAGCATTTT,CASSSQGNVGQPQHF
15,.,TRBV4-1,TRBD2,TRBJ2-7,TGCGCCAGCAGCCAACAACTAGCGGGAGGGCGCGAGCAGTACTTC,CASSQQLAGGREQYF
15,.,TRBV5-1,TRBD1,TRBJ1-5,TGCGCCAGCAGCCCAGGGACAGGGGGCAATCAGCCCCAGCATTTT,CASSPGTGGNQPQHF
18,.,TRBV27,.,TRBJ1-5,TGTGCCAGCACAACCCAAAGAGCTGGACAATATAGCAATCAGCCCCAGCATTTT,CASTTQRAGQYSNQPQHF
14,.,TRBV2,TRBD2,TRBJ2-1,TGTGCCAGCGGGCGCCGGCGGGAGATCCATGAGCAGTTCTTC,CASGRRREIHEQFF
14,.,TRBV6-5,.,TRBJ1-5,TGTGCCAGCAGCCCCCAGGATAGCAATCAGCCCCAGCATTTT,CASSPQDSNQPQHF
11,.,TRBV20-1,TRBD1,TRBJ2-1,TGCAGTGCAAGGACAGGGCGCCAGCAGTTCTTC,CSARTGRQQFF
15,.,TRBV19,.,TRBJ1-4,TGTGCCAGTAGTACCTCGGGTGTGGCGAATGAAAAACTGTTTTTT,CASSTSGVANEKLFF
14,.,TRBV2,TRBD2,TRBJ2-1,TGTGCCAGCAGAATAGCGGGAGGGCCCGATGAGCAGTTCTTC,CASRIAGGPDEQFF
14,.,TRBV29-1,.,TRBJ2-1,TGCAGCGTTGGTTGGTCAGGGGGCGGGGGTGAGCAGTTCTTC,CSVGWSGGGGEQFF
14,many,TRBV7-2,TRBD1,TRBJ1-5,TGTGCCAGCAGCTCTGGGACAGGGACTCAGCCCCAGCATTTT,CASSSGTGTQPQHF
14,.,TRBV30,TRBD1,TRBJ1-4,TGTGCCTGGGGGACCGACAGGGCCGGTGAAAAACTGTTTTTT,CAWGTDRAGEKLFF
16,.,TRBV18,.,TRBJ1-3,TGTGCCAGCTCACCGGTGCGGATCAACTCTGGAAACACCATATATTTT,CASSPVRINSGNTIYF
20,.,TRBV5-3,TRBD1,TRBJ1-5,TGTGCCAGAAGCCCCACCCGACAGACAGGGGCGATCATCATCGATCAGCCCCAGCATTTT,CARSPTRQTGAIIIDQPQHF
16,.,TRBV5-6,.,TRBJ1-4,TGTGCCAGCAGCTTGGCTGTTGAATCCAGAAATGAAAAACTGTTTTTT,CASSLAVESRNEKLFF
14,few,TRBV28,.,TRBJ1-2,TGTGCCAGCAGTTTATCAGGGGCGGACTATGGCTACACCTTC,CASSLSGADYGYTF
15,.,TRBV19,.,TRBJ1-2,TGTGCCAGTAGTATCTCGACAGCCACTAACTATGGCTACACCTTC,CASSISTATNYGYTF
13,.,TRBV19,.,TRBJ1-1,TGTGCCAGTAGTATCATCGGGTACACTGAAGCTTTCTTT,CASSIIGYTEAFF
16,.,TRBV28,TRBD2,TRBJ2-7,TGTGCCAGCAGTCCCCTCTTACTAGCGGTTAGGTACGAGCAGTACTTC,CASSPLLLAVRYEQYF
16,.,TRBV6-6,TRBD2,TRBJ2-7,TGTGCCAGCAGTTACTCGGCGGGACTAGCGGCCTACGAGCAGTACTTC,CASSYSAGLAAYEQYF